Shown below are 20 T cell receptor beta chains from a single sample sequenced in a study of T cell responses to AZD1222 COVID-19 vaccine. TCRdb keeps only in-frame clones here, not all; method: immunoSEQ multiplex PCR. The sample includes 95,000 to 120,000 clones, 85% to 90% of them seen just once. The sample consisted of peripheral blood, taken on day 0 of AZD1222 vaccination. Receptors originate from an adult in good health.

The rearrangement uses TRBV11-2 and TRBJ2-1; D remains ambiguous. V lost 6 bases, J lost 8 bases, and 14 bases lay in between. There are 13 residues in the CDR3. Germline CDR1 and CDR2: SGHAT and FQNNGV. CDR3 amino acids: CASSYGSVDEQFF. DNA for the CDR3: TGTGCCAGCAGTTATGGATCGGTCGATGAGCAGTTCTTC. The full variable domain, its missing parts supplied by reference TRBV11-2 and TRBJ2-1, is EAGVAQSPRYKIIEKRQSVAFWCNPISGHATLYWYQQILGQGPKLLIQFQNNGVVDDSQLPKDRFSAERLKGVDSTLKIQPAKLEDSAVYLCASSYGSVDEQFFGPGTRLTVL.

The chain uses TRBV7-3 and TRBJ1-5; D gene unclear. This CDR3 is built from 12 residues. Trimming removed 5 bases at V and 5 bases at J, with 7 bases between. Germline assignment: CDR1 SGHTA and CDR2 FQGTGA. The DNA of the CDR3 is TGTGCCAGCAGCCCAGGCGATCAGCCCCAGCATTTT. It yields the protein CASSPGDQPQHF.

The chain carries TRBV28 and TRBJ1-1, with a possible D match to TRBD1 (6 bases). Germline CDR1 and CDR2: MDHEN and SYDVKM. Trimming pared 2 bases from V and 5 bases from J, leaving 15 bases between. This CDR3 is built from 15 residues. CDR3 DNA: TGTGCCAGCAGTTTAGGGGGGGCCTGGGGTACTGAAGCTTTCTTT. Translation gives CASSLGGAWGTEAFF.

The chain carries TRBV15 and TRBJ1-2; 7 bases line up with TRBD1. CDR3 length: 16 residues. V lost 1 base to trimming and J lost 0 bases; unmatched junction nucleotides: 5. CDR1 is LNHNV, CDR2 YYDKDF, per germline (reference sequence). The CDR3 nucleotides are TGTGCCACCAGCAGAGCGGGACAGTCGGCTAACTATGGCTACACCTTC. It is translated as CATSRAGQSANYGYTF.

The chain links TRBV7-8 to TRBJ2-7; D call uncertain. Germline CDR1 is SGHVS and CDR2 is FQNEAQ. The ends were cut back, 1 base at V and 7 bases at J, with 5 bases in the middle. The CDR3 is 11 residues long. The CDR3 sequence is CASSLDGEQYF. The CDR3 bases are TGTGCCAGCAGCTTAGATGGGGAGCAGTACTTC.

The chain uses TRBV28 and TRBJ1-2; D not resolved. Germline CDR1 reads MDHEN; CDR2 reads SYDVKM. This CDR3 is 13 amino acids long. The germline V and J ends were trimmed by 5 bases and 4 bases, with 11 bases remaining between them. CDR3 coding DNA: TGTGCCAGCAGTCCCAGGCTCTCCTATGGCTACACCTTC. This gives the protein CASSPRLSYGYTF.

This clone turned up a few times. The chain couples TRBV18 to TRBJ2-5; 7 bases agree with TRBD1. V was clipped by 0 bases and J by 5 bases; unmatched bases: 12. CDR3 size: 17 residues. Germline V gene data show CDR1 as KGHSH and CDR2 as LQKENI. CDR3 sequence: CASSPPWGQTNWETQYF. DNA of the CDR3: TGTGCCAGCTCACCACCGTGGGGACAGACGAATTGGGAGACCCAGTACTTC.

V gene TRBV27 combines with J gene TRBJ2-5; perhaps D is TRBD1 or TRBD2 (5 bases each). CDR3 size: 12 residues. The V gene's germline CDR1 is MNHEY and CDR2 SMNVEV (reference sequence). V was cut by 6 bases and J by 8 bases, with 13 bases left in between. The CDR3 nucleotides read TGTGCCAGCAGAAGTCAGGGAGATACCCAGTACTTC. Translation gives CASRSQGDTQYF.

The chain has TRBV21-1 and TRBJ1-5. TRBV21-1 is listed as a pseudogene. CDR3 size: 14 residues. CDR3 residues: CASSPRGSNQPQHF. As DNA, the CDR3 is TGTGCCAGCAGCCCACGGGGTAGCAATCAGCCCCAGCATTTT.

This clone was observed a single time. The V gene is TRBV5-1, the J gene TRBJ2-4; 9 nucleotides match TRBD1. Germline V lookup: CDR1 SGHRS, CDR2 YFSETQ. This CDR3 contains 16 residues. V was clipped by 4 bases and J by 5 bases; unmatched bases: 10. CDR3: CASSKGQGIEENIQYF. The CDR3 DNA follows: TGCGCCAGCAGCAAAGGACAGGGGATAGAGGAAAACATTCAGTACTTC.

This clone was seen only once. This chain links TRBV6-6 with TRBJ2-7, with 8 bases lining up with TRBD2. J was trimmed by 0 bases and V by 2 bases; bases with no gene match: 6. CDR3 length: 16 amino acids. Germline loops: CDR1 MNHNY, CDR2 SVGAGI (reference sequence). The CDR3 sequence is CASSYPAGASSYEQYF. In DNA form, the CDR3 reads TGTGCCAGCAGTTACCCAGCGGGGGCGAGCTCCTACGAGCAGTACTTC.

The CDR3 DNA is TGCGCCAGCAGCCCTCAATCTGATCAGCCCCAGCATTTT. It is translated as CASSPQSDQPQHF. The chain joins TRBV4-1 to TRBJ1-5; D not certain. The CDR3 spans 13 residues. The V gene lost 4 bases and the J gene lost 5 bases, with 9 bases spanning the gap. Germline V CDR1 and CDR2: MGHRA, YSYEKL.

The rearrangement uses TRBV28 and TRBJ1-2; possibly TRBD1 for D (5 bases). V was trimmed by 11 bases and J by 12 bases, leaving 16 bases between them. This CDR3 contains 10 residues. Germline CDR1 is MDHEN and CDR2 is SYDVKM. The CDR3: CAGGRDGDTF. As DNA, the CDR3 is TGTGCCGGGGGTCGGGATGGGGACACCTTC.

This clone came up once. The chain carries TRBV28 and TRBJ1-1; D not certain. V was pared by 3 bases and J by 2 bases, with 7 bases between. Germline lookup yields CDR1 MDHEN and CDR2 SYDVKM. The length of the CDR3 is 13 residues. The CDR3: CASSLVANTEAFF. CDR3 nucleotides: TGTGCCAGCAGTTTGGTAGCAAACACTGAAGCTTTCTTT. Full variable domain (outside the CDR3, taken from reference TRBV28 and TRBJ1-1): DVKVTQSSRYLVKRTGEKVFLECVQDMDHENMFWYRQDPGLGLRLIYFSYDVKMKEKGDIPEGYSVSREKKERFSLILESASTNQTSMYLCASSLVANTEAFFGQGTRLTVV.

The V and J genes are TRBV28 and TRBJ1-5; D gene uncertain. Germline V gives CDR1 MDHEN, CDR2 SYDVKM. The CDR3 length is 13 residues. V lost 5 bases and J lost 6, with 11 bases in between. The CDR3 protein is CASSRGSGQPQHF. In DNA form, the CDR3 reads TGTGCCAGCAGTCGAGGAAGCGGTCAGCCCCAGCATTTT. The whole variable domain, remainder taken from reference TRBV28 and TRBJ1-5, is DVKVTQSSRYLVKRTGEKVFLECVQDMDHENMFWYRQDPGLGLRLIYFSYDVKMKEKGDIPEGYSVSREKKERFSLILESASTNQTSMYLCASSRGSGQPQHFGDGTRLSIL.

CDR3 nucleotide sequence: TGTGCCAGCAGCCAAGCTGGTGGGGGGCCCGCAGATACGCAGTATTTT. Protein sequence: CASSQAGGGPADTQYF. The rearrangement uses TRBV3-1 (or the pseudogene TRBV3-2) and TRBJ2-3; tentatively, D is TRBD1 or TRBD2 (6 bases each). Trimming stripped 1 base from V and 4 bases from J, with 15 bases between. Germline assignment: CDR1 LGHDT and CDR2 YNNKEL (reference sequence). CDR3 length equals 16 residues.

This clone was recorded once. The rearrangement links TRBV30 to TRBJ2-5; D not resolved. There are 12 residues in the CDR3. CDR1 GTSNPN and CDR2 SVGIG come from the germline V gene (reference sequence). With 2 bases removed from V and 3 bases from J, the gap between germline ends came to 7 bases. As DNA, the CDR3 is TGTGCCTGGAGTTACCGGGAAGAGACCCAGTACTTC. It codes for CAWSYREETQYF.

This rearrangement joins TRBV12-3 or TRBV12-4 to TRBJ2-7; unclear D gene. This CDR3 spans 12 amino acids. V shed 3 bases and J shed 3 bases, with 6 bases lying between them. CDR3 loop: CASSFRNYEQYF. The CDR3 DNA reads TGTGCCAGCAGTTTTCGGAACTACGAGCAGTACTTC.

The genes are TRBV7-2 and TRBJ1-5; D is unclear. V lost 0 bases and J 6 bases, leaving 6 bases between the germline ends. The CDR3 loop spans 13 amino acids. The germline V gene encodes CDR1 SGHTA and CDR2 FQGNSA. CDR3 bases: TGTGCCAGCAGCTTAGCCTTTGGTCAGCCCCAGCATTTT. It specifies CASSLAFGQPQHF.

The chain links TRBV2 to TRBJ1-2; TRBD1 aligns across 7 bases. V shed 4 bases, J shed 0 bases, and the junction held 2 bases outside the gene matches. The length of the CDR3 is 14 residues. Germline lookup yields CDR1 SNHLY and CDR2 FYNNEI. The CDR3 is CASSVQGANYGYTF. DNA for the CDR3: TGTGCCAGCAGTGTTCAGGGGGCTAACTATGGCTACACCTTC.